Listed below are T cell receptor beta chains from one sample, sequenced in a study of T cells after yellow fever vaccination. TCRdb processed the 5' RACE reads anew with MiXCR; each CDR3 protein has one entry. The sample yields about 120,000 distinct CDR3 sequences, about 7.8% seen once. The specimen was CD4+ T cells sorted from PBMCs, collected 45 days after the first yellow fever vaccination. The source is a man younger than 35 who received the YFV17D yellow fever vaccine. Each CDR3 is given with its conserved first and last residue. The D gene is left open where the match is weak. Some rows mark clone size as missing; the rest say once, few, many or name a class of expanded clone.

CCARPQGGKLLNNEQFF	TGCTGTGCTAGACCCCAGGGAGGGAAACTATTAAACAATGAGCAGTTCTTC	TRBV20-1	TRBJ2-1	once	TRBD2
CASRRSTAGNTIYF	TGTGCCAGCAGGCGCTCGACAGCTGGAAACACCATATATTTT	TRBV12-3/TRBV12-4	TRBJ1-3	many	-
CASSQSRRSNQPQHF	TGTGCCAGCAGCCAAAGTCGCCGTAGCAATCAGCCCCAGCATTTT	TRBV3-1	TRBJ1-5	many	-
CASSYSALAIYNEQFF	TGTGCCAGCAGTTACTCGGCCCTAGCGATCTACAATGAGCAGTTCTTC	TRBV6-5	TRBJ2-1	many	-
CASNPPGQGTHYGYTF	TGTGCCAGCAATCCCCCGGGACAGGGAACCCACTATGGCTACACCTTC	TRBV28	TRBJ1-2	many	TRBD1
CASSYSIEVGGELFF	TGTGCCAGCAGTTACTCGATCGAGGTCGGGGGGGAGCTGTTTTTT	TRBV6-5	TRBJ2-2	many	-
CASRGGGNYGYTF	TGCGCCAGCAGGGGGGGCGGTAACTATGGCTACACCTTC	TRBV10-2	TRBJ1-2	many	-
CASSLEDRAGNEKLFF	TGTGCCAGCAGCTTAGAAGACAGGGCCGGTAATGAAAAACTGTTTTTT	TRBV7-2	TRBJ1-4	many	TRBD1
CSAQQGSSSNQPQHF	TGCAGTGCTCAACAGGGGAGCTCTTCAAATCAGCCCCAGCATTTT	TRBV20-1	TRBJ1-5	many	TRBD1
CASSQNLGQETQYF	TGTGCCAGCAGCCAGAATCTTGGGCAAGAGACCCAGTACTTC	TRBV4-2	TRBJ2-5	many	-
CASSLGPAGGNTGELFF	TGTGCCAGCAGCTTAGGTCCAGCGGGGGGGAACACCGGGGAGCTGTTTTTT	TRBV7-2	TRBJ2-2	many	TRBD2
CASSLGSGGLYEQYF	TGTGCCAGCAGTTTGGGCTCGGGGGGTCTATACGAGCAGTACTTC	TRBV12-3/TRBV12-4	TRBJ2-7	many	TRBD2
CASSQQAINEKLFF	TGTGCCAGCAGCCAACAGGCGATTAATGAAAAACTGTTTTTT	TRBV4-2	TRBJ1-4	many	-
CASSYRETTETQYF	TGCGCCAGCAGCTACAGGGAAACGACAGAGACCCAGTACTTC	TRBV5-1	TRBJ2-5	-	-
CASSLSGEAFF	TGTGCCAGCAGTTTGTCGGGTGAAGCTTTCTTT	TRBV12-3/TRBV12-4	TRBJ1-1	many	-
CASHQTLAGVETQYF	TGTGCCTCACACCAGACCCTAGCGGGGGTTGAGACCCAGTACTTC	TRBV10-3	TRBJ2-5	many	TRBD2
CASSFQGNEKLFF	TGTGCCAGCAGTTTCCAGGGGAATGAAAAACTGTTTTTT	TRBV12-3/TRBV12-4	TRBJ1-4	many	-
CASSLGEADTQYF	TGTGCCAGCAGCTTAGGGGAGGCAGATACGCAGTATTTT	TRBV7-9	TRBJ2-3	many	-
CASSLASERYNEQFF	TGCGCCAGCAGCTTGGCTAGCGAAAGGTACAATGAGCAGTTCTTC	TRBV5-1	TRBJ2-1	many	-
CASSLQTGPYEQYF	TGTGCCAGCAGTCTACAGACAGGGCCCTACGAGCAGTACTTC	TRBV7-8	TRBJ2-7	many	TRBD1
CASRAGTGNYGYTF	TGTGCCAGCAGGGCCGGGACAGGGAACTATGGCTACACCTTC	TRBV28	TRBJ1-2	many	TRBD1
CASSFPSGTIETQYF	TGTGCCAGCAGTTTCCCCTCTGGGACTATAGAGACCCAGTACTTC	TRBV28	TRBJ2-5	many	TRBD2
CSASPEQYF	TGCAGTGCTAGCCCTGAGCAGTACTTC	TRBV20-1	TRBJ2-7	many	-
CASSLAPGTHQQTQYF	TGTGCCAGCAGCTTGGCTCCCGGGACCCATCAGCAGACCCAGTACTTC	TRBV7-9	TRBJ2-5	-	-
CASGNRGPSFSQETQYF	TGTGCCAGCGGCAACAGGGGGCCGTCTTTTTCCCAAGAGACCCAGTACTTC	TRBV6-5	TRBJ2-5	many	TRBD1
CASGNQGADEQFF	TGCGCCAGCGGAAACCAGGGGGCTGATGAGCAGTTCTTC	TRBV5-1	TRBJ2-1	many	TRBD1
CASSDGTHSPSETQYF	TGCGCCAGCAGCGACGGCACTCACTCCCCCTCGGAGACGCAGTATTTT	TRBV5-1	TRBJ2-3	few	-
CASSHRGEDTQYF	TGTGCCAGCAGCCACAGAGGTGAAGATACGCAGTATTTT	TRBV3-1	TRBJ2-3	many	-
CASSLRQSYGYTF	TGTGCCAGCAGCTTACGACAATCCTATGGCTACACCTTC	TRBV5-8	TRBJ1-2	many	-
CSAKGQDNQPQHF	TGCAGTGCTAAGGGTCAGGACAATCAGCCCCAGCATTTT	TRBV20-1	TRBJ1-5	many	-
CASSWTLTSGGETQYF	TGCGCCAGCAGCTGGACCTTGACTAGCGGGGGTGAGACCCAGTACTTC	TRBV5-1	TRBJ2-5	many	TRBD2
CATAARFGFDYGYTF	TGTGCCACCGCGGCCAGGTTCGGGTTTGACTATGGCTACACCTTC	TRBV27	TRBJ1-2	many	-